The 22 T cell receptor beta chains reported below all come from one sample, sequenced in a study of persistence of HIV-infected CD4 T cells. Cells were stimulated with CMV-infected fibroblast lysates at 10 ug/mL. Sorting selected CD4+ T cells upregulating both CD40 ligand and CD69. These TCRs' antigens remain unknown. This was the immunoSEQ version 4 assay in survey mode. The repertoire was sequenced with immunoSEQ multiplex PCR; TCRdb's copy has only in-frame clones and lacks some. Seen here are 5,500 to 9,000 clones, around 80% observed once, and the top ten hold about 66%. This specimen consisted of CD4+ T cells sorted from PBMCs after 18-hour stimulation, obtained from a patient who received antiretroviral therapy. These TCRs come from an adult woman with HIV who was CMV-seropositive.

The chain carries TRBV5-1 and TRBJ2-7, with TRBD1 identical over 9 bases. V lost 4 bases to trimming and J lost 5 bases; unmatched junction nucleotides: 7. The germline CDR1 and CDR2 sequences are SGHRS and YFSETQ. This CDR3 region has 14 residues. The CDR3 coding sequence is TGCGCCAGCAGCGATACAGGGGGCACGAACGAGCAGTACTTC. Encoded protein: CASSDTGGTNEQYF.

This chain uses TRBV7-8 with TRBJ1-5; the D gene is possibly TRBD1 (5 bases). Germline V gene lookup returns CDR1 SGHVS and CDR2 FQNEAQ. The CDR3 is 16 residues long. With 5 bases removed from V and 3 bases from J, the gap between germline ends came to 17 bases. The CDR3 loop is CASSPLGAGINQPQHF. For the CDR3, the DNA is TGTGCCAGCAGCCCCTTGGGCGCAGGGATCAATCAGCCCCAGCATTTT.

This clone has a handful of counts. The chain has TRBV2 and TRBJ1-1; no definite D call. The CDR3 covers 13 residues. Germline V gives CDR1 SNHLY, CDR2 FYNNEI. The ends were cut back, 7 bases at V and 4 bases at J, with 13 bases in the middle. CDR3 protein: CASNGERSTEAFF. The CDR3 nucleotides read TGTGCCAGCAATGGGGAAAGGAGCACTGAAGCTTTCTTT.

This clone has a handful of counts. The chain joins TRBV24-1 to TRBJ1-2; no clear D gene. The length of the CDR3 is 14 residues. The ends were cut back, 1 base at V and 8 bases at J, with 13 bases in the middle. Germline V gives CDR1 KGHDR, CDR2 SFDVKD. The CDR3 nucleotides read TGTGCCACCAGTGATTTTACTAAAGCGGCGGGCTACACCTTC. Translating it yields CATSDFTKAAGYTF.

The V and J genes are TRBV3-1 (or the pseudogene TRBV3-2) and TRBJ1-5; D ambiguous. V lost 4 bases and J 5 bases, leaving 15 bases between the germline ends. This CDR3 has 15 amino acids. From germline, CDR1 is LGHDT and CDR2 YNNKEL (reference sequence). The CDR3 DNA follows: TGTGCCAGCAGCCCCTTTAAGACCTCTGATCAGCCCCAGCATTTT. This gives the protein CASSPFKTSDQPQHF.

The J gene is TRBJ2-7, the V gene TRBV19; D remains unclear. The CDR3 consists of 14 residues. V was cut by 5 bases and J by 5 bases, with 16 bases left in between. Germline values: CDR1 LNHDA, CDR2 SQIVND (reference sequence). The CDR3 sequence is CASSPNRPGDEQYF. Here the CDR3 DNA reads TGTGCCAGTAGTCCCAATCGACCTGGCGACGAGCAGTACTTC.

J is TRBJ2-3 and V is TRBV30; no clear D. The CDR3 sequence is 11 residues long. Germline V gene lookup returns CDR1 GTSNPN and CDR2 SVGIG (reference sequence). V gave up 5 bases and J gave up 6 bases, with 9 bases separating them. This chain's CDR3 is CAWFGWDTQYF. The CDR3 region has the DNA TGTGCCTGGTTCGGTTGGGATACGCAGTATTTT. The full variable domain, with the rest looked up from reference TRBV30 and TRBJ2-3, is SQTIHQWPATLVQPVGSPLSLECTVEGTSNPNLYWYRQAAGRGLQLLFYSVGIGQISSEVPQNLSASRPQDRQFILSSKKLLLSDSGFYLCAWFGWDTQYFGPGTRLTVL.

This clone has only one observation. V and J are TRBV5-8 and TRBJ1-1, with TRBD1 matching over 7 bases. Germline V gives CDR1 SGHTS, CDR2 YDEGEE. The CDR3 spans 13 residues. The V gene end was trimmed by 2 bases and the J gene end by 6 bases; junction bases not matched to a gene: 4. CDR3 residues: CASSFDRVAEAFF. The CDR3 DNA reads TGTGCCAGCAGCTTTGACAGGGTAGCTGAAGCTTTCTTT.

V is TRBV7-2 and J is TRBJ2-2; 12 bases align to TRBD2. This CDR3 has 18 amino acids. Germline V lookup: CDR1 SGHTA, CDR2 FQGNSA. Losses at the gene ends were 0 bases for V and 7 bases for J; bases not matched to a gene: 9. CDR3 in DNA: TGTGCCAGCAGCTTAGCCCTACTAGCGGGGGGTATTAACGGGGAGCTGTTTTTT. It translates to CASSLALLAGGINGELFF.

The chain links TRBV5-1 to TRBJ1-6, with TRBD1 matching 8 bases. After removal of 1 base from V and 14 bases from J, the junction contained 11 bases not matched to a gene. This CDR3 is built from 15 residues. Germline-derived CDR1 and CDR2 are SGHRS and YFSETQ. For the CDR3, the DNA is TGCGCCAGCAGCTTGAGGACAGGGTTAGAGTCGGCCCTCCACTTT. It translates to CASSLRTGLESALHF.

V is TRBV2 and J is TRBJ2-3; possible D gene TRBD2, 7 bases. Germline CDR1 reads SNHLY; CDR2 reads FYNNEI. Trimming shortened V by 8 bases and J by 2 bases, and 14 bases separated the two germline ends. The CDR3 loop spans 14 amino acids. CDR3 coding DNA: TGTGCCAGCGGGGGCCTAGCGGTCACAGATACGCAGTATTTT. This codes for CASGGLAVTDTQYF.

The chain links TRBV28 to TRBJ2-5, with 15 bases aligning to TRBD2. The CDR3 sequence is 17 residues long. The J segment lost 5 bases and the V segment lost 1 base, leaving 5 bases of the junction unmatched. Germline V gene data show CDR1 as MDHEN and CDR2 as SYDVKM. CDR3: CASSLFPGLAGGETQYF. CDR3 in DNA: TGTGCCAGCAGTTTATTCCCAGGACTAGCGGGAGGGGAGACCCAGTACTTC. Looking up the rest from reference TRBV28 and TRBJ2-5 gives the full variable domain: DVKVTQSSRYLVKRTGEKVFLECVQDMDHENMFWYRQDPGLGLRLIYFSYDVKMKEKGDIPEGYSVSREKKERFSLILESASTNQTSMYLCASSLFPGLAGGETQYFGPGTRLLVL.

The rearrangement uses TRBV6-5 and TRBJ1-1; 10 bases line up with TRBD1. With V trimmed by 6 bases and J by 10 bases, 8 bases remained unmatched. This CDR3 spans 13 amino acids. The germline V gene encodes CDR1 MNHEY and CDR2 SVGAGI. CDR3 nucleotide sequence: TGTGCCAGCAGAAGGACAGGGGGTGTTGGAGCTTTCTTT. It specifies CASRRTGGVGAFF.

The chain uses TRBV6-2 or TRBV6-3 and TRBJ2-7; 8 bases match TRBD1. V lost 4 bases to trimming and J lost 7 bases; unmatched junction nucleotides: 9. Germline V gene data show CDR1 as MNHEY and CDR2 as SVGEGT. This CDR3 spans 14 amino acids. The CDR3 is CASSFGTGGGEQYF. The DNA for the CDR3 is TGTGCCAGCAGTTTCGGGACAGGAGGAGGAGAGCAGTACTTC.

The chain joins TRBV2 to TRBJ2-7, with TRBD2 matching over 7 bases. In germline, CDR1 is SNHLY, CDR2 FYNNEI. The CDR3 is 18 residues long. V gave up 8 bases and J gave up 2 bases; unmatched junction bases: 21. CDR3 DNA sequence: TGTGCCAGCTATGGGACGGCTAGCGGTGACCCAACCGCCTACGAGCAGTACTTC. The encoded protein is CASYGTASGDPTAYEQYF. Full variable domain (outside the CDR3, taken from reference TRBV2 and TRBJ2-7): EPEVTQTPSHQVTQMGQEVILRCVPISNHLYFYWYRQILGQKVEFLVSFYNNEISEKSEIFDDQFSVERPDGSNFTLKIRSTKLEDSAMYFCASYGTASGDPTAYEQYFGPGTRLTVT.

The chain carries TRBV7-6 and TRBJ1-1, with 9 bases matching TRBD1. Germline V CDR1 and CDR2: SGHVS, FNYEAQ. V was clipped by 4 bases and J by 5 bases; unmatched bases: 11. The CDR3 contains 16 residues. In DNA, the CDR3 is TGTGCCAGCAGCTCCGGACAGGGGAGAAGTGGGACTGAAGCTTTCTTT. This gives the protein CASSSGQGRSGTEAFF.

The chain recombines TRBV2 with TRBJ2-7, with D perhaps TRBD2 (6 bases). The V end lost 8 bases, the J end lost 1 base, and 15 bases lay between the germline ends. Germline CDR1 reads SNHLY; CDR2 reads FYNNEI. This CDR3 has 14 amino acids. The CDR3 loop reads CASQPGLASYEQYF. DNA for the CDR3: TGTGCCAGCCAGCCGGGACTTGCATCCTACGAGCAGTACTTC.

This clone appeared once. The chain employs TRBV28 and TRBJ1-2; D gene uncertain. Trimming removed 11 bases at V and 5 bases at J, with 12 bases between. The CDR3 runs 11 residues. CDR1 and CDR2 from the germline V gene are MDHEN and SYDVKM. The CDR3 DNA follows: TGTGCCGTAAACGGAGGGTATGGCTACACCTTC. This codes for CAVNGGYGYTF.

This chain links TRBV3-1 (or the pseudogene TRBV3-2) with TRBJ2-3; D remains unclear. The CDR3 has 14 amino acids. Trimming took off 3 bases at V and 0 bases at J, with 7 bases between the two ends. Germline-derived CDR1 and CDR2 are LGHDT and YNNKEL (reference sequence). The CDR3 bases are TGTGCCAGCAGCCACCAACTAAGCACAGATACGCAGTATTTT. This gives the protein CASSHQLSTDTQYF.

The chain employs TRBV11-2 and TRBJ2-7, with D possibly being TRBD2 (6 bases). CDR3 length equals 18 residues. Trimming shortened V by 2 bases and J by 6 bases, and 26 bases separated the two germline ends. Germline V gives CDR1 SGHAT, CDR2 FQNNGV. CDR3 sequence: CASSLTGVQKILPFEQYF. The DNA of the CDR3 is TGTGCCAGCAGCTTAACGGGGGTCCAGAAAATCCTTCCCTTCGAGCAGTACTTC.

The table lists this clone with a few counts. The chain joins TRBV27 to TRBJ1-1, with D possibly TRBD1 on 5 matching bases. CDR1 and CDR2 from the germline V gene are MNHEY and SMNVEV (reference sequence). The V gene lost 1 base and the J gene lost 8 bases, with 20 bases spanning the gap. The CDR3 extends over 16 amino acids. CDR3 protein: CASSLLGRGGTGEAFF. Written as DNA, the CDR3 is TGTGCCAGCAGTTTATTAGGGCGGGGGGGAACTGGCGAAGCTTTCTTT.

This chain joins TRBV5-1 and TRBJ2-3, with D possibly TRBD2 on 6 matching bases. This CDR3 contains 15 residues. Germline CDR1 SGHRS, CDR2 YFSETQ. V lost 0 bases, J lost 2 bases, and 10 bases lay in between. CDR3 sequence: CASSLAGTPTDTQYF. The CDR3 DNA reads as TGCGCCAGCAGCTTGGCCGGGACTCCCACAGATACGCAGTATTTT. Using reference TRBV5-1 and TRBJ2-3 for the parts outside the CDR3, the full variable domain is KAGVTQTPRYLIKTRGQQVTLSCSPISGHRSVSWYQQTPGQGLQFLFEYFSETQRNKGNFPGRFSGRQFSNSRSEMNVSTLELGDSALYLCASSLAGTPTDTQYFGPGTRLTVL.